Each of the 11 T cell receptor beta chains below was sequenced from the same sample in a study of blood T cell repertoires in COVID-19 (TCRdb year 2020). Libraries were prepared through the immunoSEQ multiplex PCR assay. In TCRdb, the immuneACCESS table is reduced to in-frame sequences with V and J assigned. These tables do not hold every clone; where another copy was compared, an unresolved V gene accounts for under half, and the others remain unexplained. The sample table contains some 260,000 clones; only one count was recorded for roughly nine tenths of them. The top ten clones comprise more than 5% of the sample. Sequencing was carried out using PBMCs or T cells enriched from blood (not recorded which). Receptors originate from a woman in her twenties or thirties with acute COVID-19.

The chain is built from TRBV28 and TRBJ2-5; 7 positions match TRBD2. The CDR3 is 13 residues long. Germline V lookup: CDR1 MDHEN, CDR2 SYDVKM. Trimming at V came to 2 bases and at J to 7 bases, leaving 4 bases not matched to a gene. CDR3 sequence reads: CASSLRGSRTQYF. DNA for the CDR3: TGTGCCAGCAGTTTACGCGGGAGCCGGACCCAGTACTTC. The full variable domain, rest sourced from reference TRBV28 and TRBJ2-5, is DVKVTQSSRYLVKRTGEKVFLECVQDMDHENMFWYRQDPGLGLRLIYFSYDVKMKEKGDIPEGYSVSREKKERFSLILESASTNQTSMYLCASSLRGSRTQYFGPGTRLLVL.

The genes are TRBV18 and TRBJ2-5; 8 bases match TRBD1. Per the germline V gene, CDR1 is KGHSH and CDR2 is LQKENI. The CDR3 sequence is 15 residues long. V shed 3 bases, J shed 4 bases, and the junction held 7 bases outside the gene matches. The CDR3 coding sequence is TGTGCCAGCTCACCCCTGGACAGGGCCATAGAGACCCAGTACTTC. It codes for CASSPLDRAIETQYF.

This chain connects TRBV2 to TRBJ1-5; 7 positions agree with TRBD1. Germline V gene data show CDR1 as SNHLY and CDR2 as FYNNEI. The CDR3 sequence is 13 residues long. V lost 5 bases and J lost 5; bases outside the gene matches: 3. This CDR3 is CASSRQGDQPQHF. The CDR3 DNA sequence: TGTGCCAGCAGTAGACAGGGAGATCAGCCCCAGCATTTT.

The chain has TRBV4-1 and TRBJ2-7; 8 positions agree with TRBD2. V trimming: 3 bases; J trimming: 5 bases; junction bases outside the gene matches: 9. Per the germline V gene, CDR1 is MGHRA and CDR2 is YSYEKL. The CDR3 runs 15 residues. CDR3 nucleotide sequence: TGCGCCAGCAGCCAGAACGGACTAGCTCTTGACGAGCAGTACTTC. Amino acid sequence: CASSQNGLALDEQYF.

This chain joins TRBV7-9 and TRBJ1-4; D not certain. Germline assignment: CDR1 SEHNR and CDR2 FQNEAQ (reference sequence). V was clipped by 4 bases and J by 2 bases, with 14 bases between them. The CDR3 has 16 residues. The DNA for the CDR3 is TGTGCCAGCAGCTCCCGGGCTGGGGAGACTAATGAAAAACTGTTTTTT. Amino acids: CASSSRAGETNEKLFF.

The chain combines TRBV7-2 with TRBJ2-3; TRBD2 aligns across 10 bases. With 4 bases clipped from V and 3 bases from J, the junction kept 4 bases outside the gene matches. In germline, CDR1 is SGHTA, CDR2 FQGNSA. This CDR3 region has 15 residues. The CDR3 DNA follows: TGTGCCAGCAGCTACCTAGCGGGAGTGACAGATACGCAGTATTTT. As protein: CASSYLAGVTDTQYF.

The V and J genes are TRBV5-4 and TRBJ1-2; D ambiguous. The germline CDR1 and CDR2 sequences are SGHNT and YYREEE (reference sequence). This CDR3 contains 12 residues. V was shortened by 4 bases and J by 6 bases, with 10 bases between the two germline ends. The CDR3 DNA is TGTGCCAGCAGCCGGGATGTGGATGGCTACACCTTC. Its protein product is CASSRDVDGYTF.

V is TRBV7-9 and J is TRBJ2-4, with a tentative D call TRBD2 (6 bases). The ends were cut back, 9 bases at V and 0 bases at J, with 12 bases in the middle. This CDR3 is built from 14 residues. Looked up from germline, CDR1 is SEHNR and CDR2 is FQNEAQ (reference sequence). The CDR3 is CASGGFLAKNIQYF. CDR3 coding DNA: TGTGCCAGTGGGGGGTTTCTAGCCAAAAACATTCAGTACTTC.

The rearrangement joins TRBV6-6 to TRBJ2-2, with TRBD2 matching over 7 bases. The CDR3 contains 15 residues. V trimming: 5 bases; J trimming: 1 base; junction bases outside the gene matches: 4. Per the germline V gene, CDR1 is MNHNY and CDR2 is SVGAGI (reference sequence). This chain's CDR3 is CASSLLARNTGELFF. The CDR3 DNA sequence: TGTGCCAGCAGTCTACTAGCGAGGAACACCGGGGAGCTGTTTTTT.

DNA of the CDR3: TGTGCCAGCAGCCCCTGGACAGGCGACGCACAAGAGACCCAGTACTTC. Encoded protein: CASSPWTGDAQETQYF. The chain links TRBV9 to TRBJ2-5; 7 positions match TRBD1. The germline CDR1 and CDR2 sequences are SGDLS and YYNGEE. The V gene end was trimmed by 4 bases and the J gene end by 2 bases; junction bases not matched to a gene: 11. CDR3 length: 16 residues.

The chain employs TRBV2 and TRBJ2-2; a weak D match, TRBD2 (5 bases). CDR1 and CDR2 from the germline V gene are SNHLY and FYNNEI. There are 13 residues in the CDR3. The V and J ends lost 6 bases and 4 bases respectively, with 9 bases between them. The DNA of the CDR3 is TGTGCCAGCAGAGAGGGCGGCACCGGGGAGCTGTTTTTT. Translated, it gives CASREGGTGELFF.